The present T cell receptor beta chain was sequenced within a study of T-cell reconstitution after alpha-beta-depleted transplantation in children (dated by TCRdb to 2016 to 2017). Study-level background: T-cell immune reconstitution after TCRalphabeta/CD19-depleted allogeneic hematopoietic cell transplantation in children was quantitatively tracked in the study by means of TCR repertoire profiling.

The library was made by PCR. TCRdb shows the sequencer as Illumina HiSeq 2500. Molecular barcoding was employed in the preparation of TCR libraries, with unique molecular identifiers being used to normalize TCRbeta repertoire quantification. TCRdb itself trimmed the public reads at Q25 with fastp, ran MiXCR and retained productive beta chains. All rows with the same CDR3 protein become a single entry with the most common DNA and genes. This sample lists over 100,000 distinct CDR3 sequences; about 6.8% were detected once. The ten largest clones represent around 17% of the sample. What the study reported, not specific to this receptor: In some patients, high TCRbeta diversity at day 60 was attributed to recipient T cells and intrathymic progenitors that had survived conditioning. Over the following months the frequencies of hyperexpanded clones went down, and after one year T-cell counts and TCRbeta diversity were mostly credited to newly produced T cells. The apparently early recovery of alphabetaT-cell counts about two months after transplant reportedly depended on only several hundred rapidly expanded clones that came from non-depleted graft cells.

This clonotype came up a few times. Its antigen remains undetermined. No base quality information exists; no much larger clone differs at one position. The germline V gene supplies CDR1 MRHNA and CDR2 SNTAGT. The CDR3 covers 14 residues, taking in both the cysteine and the phenylalanine. Only the CDR3 region is kept as DNA, spanning 42 bases read in frame from base 1. The germline ends are 19 bases apart after V is trimmed by 6 bases and J by 8 bases. Explained via the paper, the treatment or condition label denotes: allogeneic hematopoietic cell transplantation with graft depleted of TCRalphabeta T cells and CD19 B cells. The transplant recipients were children given TCRalphabeta/CD19-depleted allogeneic hematopoietic cell grafts.

The sequences come from PBMCs, collected before TCRalphabeta/CD19-depleted stem cell transplant. The TCR was taken from a boy aged 2-15 years with acute lymphoblastic leukemia, due to receive a stem cell transplant. This sequence uses TRBV6-4 and TRBJ1-2; TRBD1 is possibly the D segment (5 matching bases). The CDR3 sequence is CASRGRDSKGGYTF. The sequenced DNA is TGTGCCAGCAGGGGCCGTGACAGTAAGGGGGGCTACACCTTC.